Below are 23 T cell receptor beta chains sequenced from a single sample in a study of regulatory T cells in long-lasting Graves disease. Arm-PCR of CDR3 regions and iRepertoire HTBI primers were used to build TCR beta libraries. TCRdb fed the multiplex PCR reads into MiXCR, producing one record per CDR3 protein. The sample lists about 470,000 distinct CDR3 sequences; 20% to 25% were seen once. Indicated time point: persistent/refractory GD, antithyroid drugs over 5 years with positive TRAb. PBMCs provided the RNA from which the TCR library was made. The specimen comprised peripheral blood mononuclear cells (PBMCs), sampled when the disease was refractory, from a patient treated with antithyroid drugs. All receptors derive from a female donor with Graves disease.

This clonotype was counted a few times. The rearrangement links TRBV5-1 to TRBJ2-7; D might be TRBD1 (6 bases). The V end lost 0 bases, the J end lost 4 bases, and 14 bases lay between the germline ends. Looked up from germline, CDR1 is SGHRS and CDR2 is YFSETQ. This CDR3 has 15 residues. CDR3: CASSLASGVSYEQYF. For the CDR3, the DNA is TGCGCCAGCAGCTTGGCGTCAGGGGTTAGTTACGAGCAGTACTTC.

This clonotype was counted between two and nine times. Here the CDR3 DNA reads TGTGCCAGCAACATCGACAGGGGATCCTACGAGCAGTACTTC. Its translation: CASNIDRGSYEQYF. V usage is TRBV7-2 and J usage is TRBJ2-7; 8 bases are a match to TRBD1. Germline CDR1 SGHTA, CDR2 FQGNSA. This CDR3 is 14 amino acids long. With V trimmed by 7 bases and J by 1 base, 6 bases remained unmatched. Drawing the rest from reference TRBV7-2 and TRBJ2-7, the complete variable domain is GAGVSQSPSNKVTEKGKDVELRCDPISGHTALYWYRQSLGQGLEFLIYFQGNSAPDKSGLPSDRFSAERTGGSVSTLTIQRTQQEDSAVYLCASNIDRGSYEQYFGPGTRLTVT.

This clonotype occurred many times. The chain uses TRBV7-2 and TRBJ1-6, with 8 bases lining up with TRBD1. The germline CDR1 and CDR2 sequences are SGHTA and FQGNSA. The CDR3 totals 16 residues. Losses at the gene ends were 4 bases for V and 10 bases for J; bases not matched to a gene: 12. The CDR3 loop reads CASSWKGQVGDSPLHF. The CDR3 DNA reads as TGTGCCAGCAGCTGGAAGGGACAGGTCGGAGACTCACCCCTCCACTTT.

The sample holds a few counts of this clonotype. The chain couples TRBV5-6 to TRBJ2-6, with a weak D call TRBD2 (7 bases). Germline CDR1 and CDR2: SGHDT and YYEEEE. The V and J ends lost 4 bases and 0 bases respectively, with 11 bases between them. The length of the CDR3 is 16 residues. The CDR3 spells CASSRRGGSGANVLTF. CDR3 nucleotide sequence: TGTGCCAGCAGCCGTAGGGGGGGCTCTGGGGCCAACGTCCTGACTTTC.

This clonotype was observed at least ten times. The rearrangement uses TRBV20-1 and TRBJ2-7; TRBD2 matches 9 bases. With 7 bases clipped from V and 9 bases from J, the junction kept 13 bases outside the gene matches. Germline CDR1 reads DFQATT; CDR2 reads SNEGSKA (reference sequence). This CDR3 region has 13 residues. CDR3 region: CSVALGGRAGQYF. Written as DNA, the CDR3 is TGCAGTGTCGCCCTTGGCGGGAGGGCCGGGCAGTACTTC.

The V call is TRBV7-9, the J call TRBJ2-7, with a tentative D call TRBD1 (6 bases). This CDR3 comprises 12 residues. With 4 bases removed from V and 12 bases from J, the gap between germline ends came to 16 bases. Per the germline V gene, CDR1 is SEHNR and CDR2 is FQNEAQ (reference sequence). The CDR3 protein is CASSSSGWGRYF. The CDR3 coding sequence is TGTGCCAGCAGCTCCTCAGGGTGGGGGCGGTACTTC.

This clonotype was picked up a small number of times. The CDR3 loop is CASSIASGFNYGYTF. CDR3 DNA sequence: TGTGCCAGTAGTATAGCGTCCGGATTCAACTATGGCTACACCTTC. This chain uses TRBV19 with TRBJ1-2; D is undetermined. The germline V gene has CDR1 LNHDA and CDR2 SQIVND (reference sequence). The CDR3 has 15 amino acids. V gave up 1 base and J gave up 2 bases, with 11 bases separating them.

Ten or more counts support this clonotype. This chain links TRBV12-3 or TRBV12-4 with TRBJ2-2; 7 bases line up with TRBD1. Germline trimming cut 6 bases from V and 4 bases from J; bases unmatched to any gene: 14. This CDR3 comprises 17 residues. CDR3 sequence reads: CASSLPSTGMGTGELFF. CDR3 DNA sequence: TGTGCCAGCAGCCTTCCCTCGACAGGGATGGGCACCGGGGAGCTGTTTTTT.

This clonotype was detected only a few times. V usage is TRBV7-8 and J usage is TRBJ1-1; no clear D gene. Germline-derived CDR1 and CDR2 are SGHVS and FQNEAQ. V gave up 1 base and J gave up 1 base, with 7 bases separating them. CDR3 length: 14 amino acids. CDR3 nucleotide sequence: TGTGCCAGCAGCTTAGGGCTGCAGAACACTGAAGCTTTCTTT. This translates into CASSLGLQNTEAFF. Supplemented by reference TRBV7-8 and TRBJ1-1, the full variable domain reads GAGVSQSPRYKVAKRGQDVALRCDPISGHVSLFWYQQALGQGPEFLTYFQNEAQLDKSGLPSDRFFAERPEGSVSTLKIQRTQQEDSAVYLCASSLGLQNTEAFFGQGTRLTVV.

The CDR3 DNA reads TGTGCCAGCAGTTACCTCGGGGCTGCCCCCTCCTACGAGCAGTACTTC. As protein: CASSYLGAAPSYEQYF. This chain links TRBV6-2 or TRBV6-3 with TRBJ2-7; perhaps D is TRBD1 or TRBD2 (5 bases each). The CDR3 is 16 amino acids. Germline V gene data show CDR1 as MNHEY and CDR2 as SVGEGT. The V and J ends lost 2 bases and 0 bases respectively, with 14 bases between them.

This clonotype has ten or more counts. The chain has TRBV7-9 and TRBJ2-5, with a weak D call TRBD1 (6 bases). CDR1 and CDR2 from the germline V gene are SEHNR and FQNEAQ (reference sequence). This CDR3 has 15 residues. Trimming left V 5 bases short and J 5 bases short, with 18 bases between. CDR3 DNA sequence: TGTGCCAGCAGCGAGGGACAAAGGTATCGGGAGACCCAGTACTTC. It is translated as CASSEGQRYRETQYF.

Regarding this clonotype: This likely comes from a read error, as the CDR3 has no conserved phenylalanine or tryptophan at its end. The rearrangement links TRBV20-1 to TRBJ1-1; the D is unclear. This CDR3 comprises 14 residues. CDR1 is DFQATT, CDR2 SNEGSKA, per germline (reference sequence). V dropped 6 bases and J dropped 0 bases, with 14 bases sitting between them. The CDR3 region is CSASKPVLNTEAFS. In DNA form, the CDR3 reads TGCAGTGCAAGTAAACCTGTGCTGAACACTGAAGCTTTCTCT.

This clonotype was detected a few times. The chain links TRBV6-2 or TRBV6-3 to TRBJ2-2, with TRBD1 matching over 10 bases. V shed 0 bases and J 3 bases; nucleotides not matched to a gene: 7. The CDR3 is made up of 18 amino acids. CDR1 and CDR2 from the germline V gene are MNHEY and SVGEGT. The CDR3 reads CASSYSREGTGDTGELFF. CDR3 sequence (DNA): TGTGCCAGCAGTTACTCGAGGGAAGGGACAGGGGACACCGGGGAGCTGTTTTTT.

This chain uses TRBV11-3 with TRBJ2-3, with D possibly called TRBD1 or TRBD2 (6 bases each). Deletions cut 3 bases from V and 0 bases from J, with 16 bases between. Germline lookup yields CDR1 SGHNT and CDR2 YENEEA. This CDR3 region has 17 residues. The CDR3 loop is CASSLPSWGASTDTQYF. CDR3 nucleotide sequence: TGTGCCAGCAGCTTGCCGTCCTGGGGGGCAAGCACAGATACGCAGTATTTT.

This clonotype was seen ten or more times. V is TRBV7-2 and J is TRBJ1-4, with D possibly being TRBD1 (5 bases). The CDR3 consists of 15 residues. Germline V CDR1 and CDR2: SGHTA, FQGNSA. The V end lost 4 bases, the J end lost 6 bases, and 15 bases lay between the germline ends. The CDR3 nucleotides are TGTGCCAGCAGCTCCCCGGGCCGAGGGGATGAAAAACTGTTTTTT. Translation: CASSSPGRGDEKLFF.

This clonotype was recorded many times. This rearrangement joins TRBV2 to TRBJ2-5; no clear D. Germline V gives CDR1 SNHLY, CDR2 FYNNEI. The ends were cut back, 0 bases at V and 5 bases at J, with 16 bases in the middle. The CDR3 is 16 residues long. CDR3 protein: CASSEALRRSGETQYF. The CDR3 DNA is TGTGCCAGCAGTGAAGCGCTTCGGCGGTCCGGGGAGACCCAGTACTTC. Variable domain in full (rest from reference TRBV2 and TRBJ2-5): EPEVTQTPSHQVTQMGQEVILRCVPISNHLYFYWYRQILGQKVEFLVSFYNNEISEKSEIFDDQFSVERPDGSNFTLKIRSTKLEDSAMYFCASSEALRRSGETQYFGPGTRLLVL.

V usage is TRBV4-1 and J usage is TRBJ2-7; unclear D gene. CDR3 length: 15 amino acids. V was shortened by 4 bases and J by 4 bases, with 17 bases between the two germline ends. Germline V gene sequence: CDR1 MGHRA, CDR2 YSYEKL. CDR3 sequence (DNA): TGCGCCAGCAGCCTCTGGGAAGGACGAAATTACGAGCAGTACTTC. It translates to CASSLWEGRNYEQYF.

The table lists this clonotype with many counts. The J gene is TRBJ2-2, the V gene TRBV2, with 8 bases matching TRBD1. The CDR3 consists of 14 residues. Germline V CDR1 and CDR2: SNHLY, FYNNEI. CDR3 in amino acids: CATQAGGSTGELFF. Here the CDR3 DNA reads TGTGCTACTCAGGCAGGGGGCAGCACCGGGGAGCTGTTTTTT.

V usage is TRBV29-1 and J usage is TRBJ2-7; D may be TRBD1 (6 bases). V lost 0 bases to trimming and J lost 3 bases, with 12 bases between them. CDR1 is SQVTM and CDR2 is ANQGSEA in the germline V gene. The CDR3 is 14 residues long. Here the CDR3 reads CSVEDSRDNYEQYF. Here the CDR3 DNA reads TGCAGCGTTGAAGATAGTAGGGACAACTACGAGCAGTACTTC.

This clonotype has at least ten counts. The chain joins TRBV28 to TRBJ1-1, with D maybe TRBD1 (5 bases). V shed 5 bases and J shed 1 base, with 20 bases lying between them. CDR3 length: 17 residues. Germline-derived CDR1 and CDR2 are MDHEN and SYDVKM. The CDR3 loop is CASSPLRGRLRNTEAFF. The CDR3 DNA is TGTGCCAGCAGTCCTCTGAGGGGCCGTTTAAGGAACACTGAAGCTTTCTTT.

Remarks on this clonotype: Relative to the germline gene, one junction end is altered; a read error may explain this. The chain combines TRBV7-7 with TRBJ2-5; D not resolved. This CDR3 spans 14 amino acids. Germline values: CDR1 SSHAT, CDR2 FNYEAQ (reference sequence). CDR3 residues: CASSLMGRQETQYF. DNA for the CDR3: TGTGCTAGCAGCTTAATGGGCAGGCAAGAGACCCAGTACTTC.

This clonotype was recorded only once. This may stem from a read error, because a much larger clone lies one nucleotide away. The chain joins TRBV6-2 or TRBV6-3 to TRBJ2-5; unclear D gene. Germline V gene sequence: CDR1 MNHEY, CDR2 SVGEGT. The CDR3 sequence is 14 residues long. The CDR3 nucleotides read TGTGCCAGCAGTTACAGGGATGCCCAAGAGACCCAGCACTTC. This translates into CASSYRDAQETQHF.

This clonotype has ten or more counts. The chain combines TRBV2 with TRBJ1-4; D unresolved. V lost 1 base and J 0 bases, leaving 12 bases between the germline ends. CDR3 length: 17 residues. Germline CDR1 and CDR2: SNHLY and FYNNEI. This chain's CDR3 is CASSEVAQDATNEKLFF. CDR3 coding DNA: TGTGCCAGCAGTGAAGTTGCTCAGGACGCAACTAATGAAAAACTGTTTTTT.